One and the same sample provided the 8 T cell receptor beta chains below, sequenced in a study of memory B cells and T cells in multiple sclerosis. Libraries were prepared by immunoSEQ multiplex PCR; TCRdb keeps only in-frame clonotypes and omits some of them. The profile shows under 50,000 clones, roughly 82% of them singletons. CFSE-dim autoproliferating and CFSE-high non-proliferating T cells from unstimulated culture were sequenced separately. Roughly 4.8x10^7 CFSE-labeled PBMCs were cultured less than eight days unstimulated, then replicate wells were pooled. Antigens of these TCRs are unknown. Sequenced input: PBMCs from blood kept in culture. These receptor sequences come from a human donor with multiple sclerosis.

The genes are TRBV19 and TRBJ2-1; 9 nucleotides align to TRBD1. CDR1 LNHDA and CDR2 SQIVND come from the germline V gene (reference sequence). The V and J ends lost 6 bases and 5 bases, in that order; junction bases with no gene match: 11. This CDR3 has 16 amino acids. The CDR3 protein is CASRGTGWMANNEQFF. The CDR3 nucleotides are TGTGCCAGTAGGGGGACAGGGTGGATGGCCAACAATGAGCAGTTCTTC. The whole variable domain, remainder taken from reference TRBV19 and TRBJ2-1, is DGGITQSPKYLFRKEGQNVTLSCEQNLNHDAMYWYRQDPGQGLRLIYYSQIVNDFQKGDIAEGYSVSREKKESFPLTVTSAQKNPTAFYLCASRGTGWMANNEQFFGPGTRLTVL.

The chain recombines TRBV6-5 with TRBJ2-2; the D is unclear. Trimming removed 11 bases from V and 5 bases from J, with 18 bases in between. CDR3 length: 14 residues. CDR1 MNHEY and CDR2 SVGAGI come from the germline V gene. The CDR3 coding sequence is TGTGCCGGAAGTTCTCACTTGGGAACCGGGGAGCTGTTTTTT. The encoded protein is CAGSSHLGTGELFF.

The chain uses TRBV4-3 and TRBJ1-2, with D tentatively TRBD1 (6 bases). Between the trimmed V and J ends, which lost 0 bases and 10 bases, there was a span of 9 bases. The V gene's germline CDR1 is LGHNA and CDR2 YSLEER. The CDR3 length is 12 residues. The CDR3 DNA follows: TGCGCCAGCAGCCAAGAGGAGGGGGACTACACCTTC. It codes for CASSQEEGDYTF.

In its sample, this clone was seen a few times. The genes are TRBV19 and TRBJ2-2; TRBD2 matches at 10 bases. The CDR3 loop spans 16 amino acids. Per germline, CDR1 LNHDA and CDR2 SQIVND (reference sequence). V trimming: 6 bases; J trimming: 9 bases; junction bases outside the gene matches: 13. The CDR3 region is CASSPFQSGGGRELFF. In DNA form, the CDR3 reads TGTGCCAGTAGCCCCTTCCAGAGCGGGGGGGGCCGGGAGCTGTTTTTT.

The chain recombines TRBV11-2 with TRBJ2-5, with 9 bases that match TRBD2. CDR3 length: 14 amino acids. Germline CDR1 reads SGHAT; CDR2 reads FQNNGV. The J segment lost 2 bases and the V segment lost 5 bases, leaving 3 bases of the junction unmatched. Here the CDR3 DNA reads TGTGCCAGCAGCCCGACTAGCGGACAAGAGACCCAGTACTTC. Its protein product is CASSPTSGQETQYF.

The CDR3, as DNA: TGTGCCAGCAGTGGCCCACAGGGTCGTCAGGAGACCCAGTACTTC. Its protein is CASSGPQGRQETQYF. The chain couples TRBV6-1 to TRBJ2-5, with D tentatively TRBD1 (6 bases). Trimming cost V 4 bases and J 5 bases, with 17 bases left between them. From germline, CDR1 is MNHNS and CDR2 SASEGT. CDR3 length: 15 amino acids.

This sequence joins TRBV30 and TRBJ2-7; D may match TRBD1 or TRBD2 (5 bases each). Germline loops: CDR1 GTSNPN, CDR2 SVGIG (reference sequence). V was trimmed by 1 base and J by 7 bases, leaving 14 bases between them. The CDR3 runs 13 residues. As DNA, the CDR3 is TGTGCCTGGAGTGCTAGCAGGGCGGAAGAGCAGTACTTC. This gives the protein CAWSASRAEEQYF.

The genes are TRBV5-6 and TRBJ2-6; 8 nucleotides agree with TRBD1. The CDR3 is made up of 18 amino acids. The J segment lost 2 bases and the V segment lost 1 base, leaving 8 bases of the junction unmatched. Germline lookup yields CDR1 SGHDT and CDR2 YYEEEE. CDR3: CASSLPDRAYAGANVLTF. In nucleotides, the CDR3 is TGTGCCAGCAGCTTGCCGGACAGGGCCTATGCTGGGGCCAACGTCCTGACTTTC.